The T cell receptor beta chain described here comes from a study of T cells in Graves' hyperthyroidism and ophthalmopathy. On the study more broadly: Peripheral blood samples were taken at initial diagnosis, prior to any treatment.

General study points: Model-based prediction identified ophthalmopathy a median 6.5 months prior to its onset.

Unmatched junction bases numbered 8, after V lost 8 bases and J lost 3 bases. The CDR3 sequence is 15 residues long. Germline lookup yields CDR1 MNHEY and CDR2 SVGEGT. With regard to this clonotype: Its cognate antigen is unknown.

Amplification of TCR beta CDR3 regions used RNA as the template. HTBI primers were used for first-round RT-PCR of the TCR CDR3. TCRdb re-called the multiplex PCR reads with MiXCR, one entry per CDR3 protein. The sample yields 600,000 to 700,000 distinct CDR3 sequences, approximately 15% seen once. Ophthalmopathy in the patients scored at least 3 on Clinical Activity Score and at least 4 on NOSPECS grade, lasting under 3 months. This chain connects TRBV6-2 or TRBV6-3 to TRBJ2-2; TRBD2 agrees at 8 bases. The source material was blood. This clonotype was obtained from a woman aged 40 to 49 with Graves' ophthalmopathy. CDR3 nucleotides: TGTGCCAGCGCCAGCGGGAGTGTGGACACCGGGGAGCTGTTTTTT. This gives the protein CASASGSVDTGELFF.